Included here is one T cell receptor beta chain sequence, with context. The CDR3 covers 16 residues. V lost 4 bases and J lost 2; bases outside the gene matches: 8. The germline V gene encodes CDR1 SEHNR and CDR2 FQNEAQ (reference sequence). These data come from a study of T cell repertoires in cytomegalovirus infection. MiXCR, applied by TCRdb to the reads, yields one record per CDR3 protein. This table has 300,000 to 400,000 distinct CDR3 sequences, 15% to 20% appearing once. What was sequenced was PBMCs. The receptor was isolated from a human donor in good health (CMV status not recorded). Some clones in this sample may be carry-over from other donors' samples. This chain joins TRBV7-9 and TRBJ2-3; 8 nucleotides line up with TRBD2. CDR3 DNA sequence: TGTGCCAGCAGCTCCCGGCTAGCGGGTACCACAGATACGCAGTATTTT. Protein: CASSSRLAGTTDTQYF.